Each of the 2 T cell receptor beta chains below was sequenced from the same sample in a study of shared clonotypes between healthy human individuals. Sequenced by immunoSEQ multiplex PCR; TCRdb stores in-frame clones only, minus some. The profile shows under 600,000 clones, roughly 72% of them singletons. Material for sequencing was PBMCs. The source is a woman aged 35 to 49 in good health. Some clones in this sample may be carry-over from other donors' samples.

V is TRBV5-5 and J is TRBJ2-7; the D gene is possibly TRBD1 (6 bases). Deletions cut 0 bases from V and 4 bases from J, with 14 bases between. Germline-derived CDR1 and CDR2 are SGHKS and YYEKEE (reference sequence). CDR3 length: 15 residues. CDR3 DNA sequence: TGTGCCAGCAGCTTGGGGGGGACACCCCTATACGAGCAGTACTTC. This translates into CASSLGGTPLYEQYF.

This sequence joins TRBV28 and TRBJ1-1; unclear D gene. Trimming removed 1 base at V and 1 base at J, with 16 bases between. The CDR3 totals 17 residues. Germline V gives CDR1 MDHEN, CDR2 SYDVKM. For the CDR3, the DNA is TGTGCCAGCAGTTTATCGTTTTTAAACAGACGGAACACTGAAGCTTTCTTT. This encodes CASSLSFLNRRNTEAFF.